Listed below are T cell receptor beta chains from one sample, sequenced in a study of identical twins. A single record per CDR3 protein comes from TCRdb applying MiXCR to the 5' RACE reads. The sample records under 1 million distinct CDR3 sequences, 9% to 15% being singletons. This sample also belongs to another study, concerning yellow fever vaccine responses in identical twins.

Input material: PBMCs. These receptors came from a woman between 18 and 29 years old in good health. The conserved cysteine and the conserved F or W are not part of the CDR3 here. Fields, in order: clone size, V gene, J gene, CDR3 protein. Expanded clones get a size class; other rows say once, few or many, or leave the size out.

abundance: few
v_gene: TRBV20-1
j_gene: TRBJ2-4
CDR3aa: SARDPGTQNIQY

abundance: .
v_gene: TRBV18
j_gene: TRBJ2-1
CDR3aa: ASSPRDSRYNEQF

abundance: .
v_gene: TRBV19
j_gene: TRBJ1-5
CDR3aa: ASSTGGNQPQH

abundance: .
v_gene: TRBV9
j_gene: TRBJ2-2
CDR3aa: ASSARDAGNTGELF

abundance: .
v_gene: TRBV5-1
j_gene: TRBJ2-3
CDR3aa: ASSPRLGTDTQY

abundance: .
v_gene: TRBV7-7
j_gene: TRBJ2-2
CDR3aa: ASSPTEGIRELF

abundance: .
v_gene: TRBV6-1
j_gene: TRBJ1-2
CDR3aa: ASGGILGPDGYT

abundance: .
v_gene: TRBV7-2
j_gene: TRBJ1-5
CDR3aa: ASSLTGQGSSQPQH

abundance: few
v_gene: TRBV5-1
j_gene: TRBJ2-5
CDR3aa: ASSLDRAAQETQY

abundance: .
v_gene: TRBV5-1
j_gene: TRBJ2-3
CDR3aa: ASSRPQGDTQY

abundance: many
v_gene: TRBV12-3/TRBV12-4
j_gene: TRBJ2-3
CDR3aa: ASSWGQDTQY

abundance: .
v_gene: TRBV7-9
j_gene: TRBJ2-7
CDR3aa: ASSPPIRDRNPYEQY

abundance: many
v_gene: TRBV7-9
j_gene: TRBJ1-2
CDR3aa: ASSGGADTNYGYT

abundance: .
v_gene: TRBV5-1
j_gene: TRBJ2-5
CDR3aa: ASTWGTPGVGTQY

abundance: few
v_gene: TRBV10-3
j_gene: TRBJ1-4
CDR3aa: AISDTPTNEKLF

abundance: .
v_gene: TRBV7-9
j_gene: TRBJ1-4
CDR3aa: ASSKDRLTEKLF

abundance: .
v_gene: TRBV4-2
j_gene: TRBJ1-2
CDR3aa: ASSQGPNYGYT

abundance: few
v_gene: TRBV2
j_gene: TRBJ1-2
CDR3aa: ASSEVQGSGGYT

abundance: .
v_gene: TRBV12-3/TRBV12-4
j_gene: TRBJ1-5
CDR3aa: ASAGGRQPQH

abundance: few
v_gene: TRBV10-3
j_gene: TRBJ2-1
CDR3aa: AISGGEISNEQF

abundance: .
v_gene: TRBV5-1
j_gene: TRBJ2-1
CDR3aa: ASSLAASLDEQF

abundance: .
v_gene: TRBV6-5
j_gene: TRBJ2-3
CDR3aa: ASSYSIGEDTQY

abundance: few
v_gene: TRBV27
j_gene: TRBJ1-6
CDR3aa: ATRDRLAPLH

abundance: many
v_gene: TRBV4-2
j_gene: TRBJ2-3
CDR3aa: ASSQESRASTDTQY

abundance: .
v_gene: TRBV5-1
j_gene: TRBJ2-1
CDR3aa: ASSPGQGGDNEQF

abundance: few
v_gene: TRBV5-1
j_gene: TRBJ2-1
CDR3aa: ASSLAGDPSYNEQF

abundance: .
v_gene: TRBV5-1
j_gene: TRBJ2-3
CDR3aa: ASSLGSSASTDTQY

abundance: .
v_gene: TRBV28
j_gene: TRBJ1-1
CDR3aa: ASSAPGPISDAF

abundance: .
v_gene: TRBV20-1
j_gene: TRBJ2-7
CDR3aa: SAYGLDRTYEQY

abundance: .
v_gene: TRBV7-9
j_gene: TRBJ2-5
CDR3aa: ASSLREVEETQY

abundance: many
v_gene: TRBV28
j_gene: TRBJ2-1
CDR3aa: ASRGTSGARSSYNEQF

abundance: many
v_gene: TRBV6-5
j_gene: TRBJ2-7
CDR3aa: ASSYIGTSGSYEQY

abundance: .
v_gene: TRBV9
j_gene: TRBJ2-1
CDR3aa: ASSPTGTSLNEQF

abundance: few
v_gene: TRBV29-1
j_gene: TRBJ1-1
CDR3aa: SVVKGLSPMNTEAF

abundance: .
v_gene: TRBV3-1
j_gene: TRBJ2-5
CDR3aa: ASSPPTRLTQETQY

abundance: few
v_gene: TRBV6-1
j_gene: TRBJ1-2
CDR3aa: ASSEDGGCST

abundance: .
v_gene: TRBV7-2
j_gene: TRBJ2-2
CDR3aa: ASSFIVGGGELF

abundance: many
v_gene: TRBV11-2
j_gene: TRBJ2-3
CDR3aa: ASSLVGMGTDTQY

abundance: few
v_gene: TRBV28
j_gene: TRBJ2-5
CDR3aa: ASWDNRETQY

abundance: .
v_gene: TRBV12-3/TRBV12-4
j_gene: TRBJ2-7
CDR3aa: ASSPHKMTYEQY

abundance: few
v_gene: TRBV19
j_gene: TRBJ2-3
CDR3aa: ASSILDLGTDTQY

abundance: few
v_gene: TRBV29-1
j_gene: TRBJ2-1
CDR3aa: SVEDLADEQF

abundance: few
v_gene: TRBV4-1
j_gene: TRBJ2-3
CDR3aa: ASSQPDREFTQY

abundance: .
v_gene: TRBV3-1
j_gene: TRBJ2-1
CDR3aa: ASINDRSNNEQF

abundance: .
v_gene: TRBV20-1
j_gene: TRBJ2-1
CDR3aa: SARDTSDEFGEQF

abundance: few
v_gene: TRBV20-1
j_gene: TRBJ1-5
CDR3aa: SARQGEARQPQH

abundance: .
v_gene: TRBV7-9
j_gene: TRBJ2-3
CDR3aa: ASSPGLAGNTDTQY

abundance: few
v_gene: TRBV19
j_gene: TRBJ1-5
CDR3aa: ASSTAPGTNQPQH

abundance: .
v_gene: TRBV10-3
j_gene: TRBJ2-1
CDR3aa: AISIAHEQF

abundance: .
v_gene: TRBV2
j_gene: TRBJ1-2
CDR3aa: ASSEARVYGYT

abundance: few
v_gene: TRBV7-2
j_gene: TRBJ2-3
CDR3aa: ASSLTGTSGTTQY

abundance: once
v_gene: TRBV19
j_gene: TRBJ1-5
CDR3aa: ASSRIQDSGGNQPQH

abundance: few
v_gene: TRBV28
j_gene: TRBJ2-7
CDR3aa: ASRLSSGRFYEQY

abundance: .
v_gene: TRBV20-1
j_gene: TRBJ2-6
CDR3aa: SATGASGANVLT

abundance: .
v_gene: TRBV6-1
j_gene: TRBJ2-2
CDR3aa: ASRGGDGYTGELF

abundance: many
v_gene: TRBV3-1
j_gene: TRBJ2-5
CDR3aa: ASSRGQSQETQY

abundance: many
v_gene: TRBV7-3
j_gene: TRBJ2-1
CDR3aa: ASSLGVGNEQF

abundance: few
v_gene: TRBV5-1
j_gene: TRBJ1-6
CDR3aa: ASRITGDSYNSPLH

abundance: few
v_gene: TRBV27
j_gene: TRBJ1-1
CDR3aa: ASSRQGPTEAF